The clone carrying this T cell receptor beta chain was recorded a few times. Its antigen is not known. Individual cDNA molecules received unique molecular identifiers during library preparation. One entry per CDR3 protein, called by TCRdb with MiXCR from the 5' RACE reads. The sample has 45,000 to 55,000 distinct CDR3 sequences, 6.5% seen once. The sample belongs to a study of early T cells in non-severe SARS-CoV-2 infection. About the research overall: Unsorted whole blood bulk RNA was sequenced, with unpaired chains. Points from the study as a whole: VDJdb-based annotation leaned toward anti-spike CD8 responses and missed private and CD4 specificities.

The germline V gene encodes CDR1 GTSNPN and CDR2 SVGIG (reference sequence). This CDR3 has 14 residues. Germline trimming cut 3 bases from V and 2 bases from J; bases unmatched to any gene: 1. The gene calls are TRBV30 and TRBJ2-3; TRBD2 agrees at 11 bases. The specimen was whole blood, collected at baseline. The clonotype comes from an adult who was a healthcare worker with PCR-confirmed SARS-CoV-2 infection or an uninfected control (not recorded which). This CDR3 reads CAWRLAGATDTQYF. The CDR3 nucleotides read TGTGCCTGGAGACTAGCGGGAGCCACAGATACGCAGTATTTT.